This T cell receptor (beta chain) appears in the sequencing data of a study of control samples from healthy donors and cancer patients. This CDR3 spans 15 amino acids. V lost 5 bases, J lost 4 bases, and 15 bases lay in between. CDR1 and CDR2 (germline): MNHEY, SMNVEV (reference sequence). This clone was counted once. TCRdb keeps only in-frame clones here, not all; method: immunoSEQ multiplex PCR. This table has 100,000 to 150,000 clones, around 90% appearing once. V is TRBV27 and J is TRBJ2-1; either TRBD1 or TRBD2 may fit D (5 bases each). The source of this sequence is a man aged 18 to 30 in good health. The sequencing input was blood. CDR3 in amino acids: CASSRDRTTYNEQFF. For the CDR3, the DNA is TGTGCCAGCAGTCGGGACCGAACAACATACAATGAGCAGTTCTTC.